These T cell receptor beta chains were read from a single sample in a study of cytomegalovirus exposure and HLA in healthy donors. TCRdb's table, derived via immunoSEQ multiplex PCR, lists solely in-frame clones and lacks some. The sample yields around 78,000 clones, around three quarters seen once. Input material: PBMCs. The receptors stem from a male donor in good health and CMV-seronegative. The conserved cysteine and the conserved F or W are not part of the CDR3 here. Rows may omit the clone size; those that give it use once, few, many or a size class.

v_gene	j_gene	abundance	CDR3aa
TRBV19	TRBJ2-6	NA	ASRPRGQGANVLT
TRBV5-4	TRBJ2-7	NA	ASSRTGDEQY
TRBV18	TRBJ2-7	NA	ASSPFIAGTGTYEQY
TRBV5-1	TRBJ2-1	NA	ASSPPEQF
TRBV7-9	TRBJ1-1	NA	ASSSGTGVTEAF
TRBV5-1	TRBJ2-3	once	ASSWRDRGEKDTQY
TRBV5-4	TRBJ1-1	NA	ASSQDRILNTEAF
TRBV28	TRBJ2-7	NA	ASSSSGRARLVYEQY
TRBV9	NA	NA	ASSTRGDQETQY
TRBV19	TRBJ2-3	NA	ASGRDRDTDTQY
TRBV7-9	TRBJ2-1	NA	ASSGRLAGVNEQF
TRBV7-9	TRBJ2-3	NA	ASSTSYGGPDTQY
TRBV14	TRBJ2-5	NA	ASSQDFHPTGTGKETQY
TRBV6-6	TRBJ2-7	few	ASRVQGAREQY
TRBV6-1	TRBJ2-7	once	ASSELDRGFPKEQY